This is a list of T cell receptor beta chains from one sample in a study of cytomegalovirus exposure and HLA in healthy donors. Clones were read by immunoSEQ multiplex PCR, and TCRdb kept only the in-frame ones, dropping some. The repertoire holds 150,000 to 160,000 clones, with 70% to 90% as singletons. The sequenced material came from PBMCs. Receptors were obtained from a woman aged 40 to 49 in good health and CMV-seropositive. The CDR3 runs from the conserved cysteine through the conserved F or W. A D gene is named only where the DNA matches it firmly. Clone size is shown for a subset of rows, as once, few, many or a class of expanded clone.

V gene	D gene	clone size	J gene	CDR3 DNA	CDR3 protein
TRBV11-2	TRBD1	once	TRBJ2-7	TGTGCCAGCAGCTCCCGGCCGTTACAGGGGGCTTACGAGCAGTACTTC	CASSSRPLQGAYEQYF
TRBV5-1	TRBD2	NA	TRBJ2-7	TGCGCCAGCAGCTTGGGGGCTAGCGGGAGTAATGAGCAGTACTTC	CASSLGASGSNEQYF
TRBV5-1	TRBD2	NA	TRBJ2-3	TGCGCCAGCAGCCTCTTACGTGGACTAGCGGCCCTAAATCCCCCAGATACGCAGTATTTT	CASSLLRGLAALNPPDTQYF
TRBV29-1	NA	NA	TRBJ1-2	TGCAGCGTTGAAAGACAGATCTATGGCTACACCTTC	CSVERQIYGYTF
TRBV9	NA	NA	TRBJ1-2	TGTGCCAGCAGCGTAGAGTCAGGCCTCTATGGCTACACCTTC	CASSVESGLYGYTF
TRBV18	NA	NA	TRBJ1-6	TGTGCCAGCTCACCACGGCAGGGAAATTCACCCCTCCACTTT	CASSPRQGNSPLHF
TRBV7-3	NA	once	TRBJ2-1	TGTGCCAGCAGCTCTGGTGGCTCCCTAGGTGAGCAGTTCTTC	CASSSGGSLGEQFF
TRBV29-1	TRBD1	few	TRBJ1-2	TGCAGCGTTGTAGGGGGCGCTAACTATGGCTACACCTTC	CSVVGGANYGYTF
TRBV7-9	TRBD1	NA	TRBJ2-1	TGTGCCAGCAGCCGGGACAGTACCTACAATGAGCAGTTCTTC	CASSRDSTYNEQFF
TRBV28	NA	NA	TRBJ1-5	TGTGCCAGCGGGGCCAGACAGCGGGATAGCAATCAGCCCCAGCATTTT	CASGARQRDSNQPQHF
TRBV19	TRBD2	NA	TRBJ2-2	TGTGCCAGTAGTCTACTAGCGGGAGTCACCGGGGAGCTGTTTTTT	CASSLLAGVTGELFF
TRBV28	TRBD1	NA	TRBJ2-7	TGTGCCAGCAGCCCGGGACAGGGGGCCTACGAGCAGTACTTC	CASSPGQGAYEQYF
TRBV5-1	TRBD2	NA	TRBJ2-7	TGCGCCAGCAGCTTGGCACGAGGGGATGCTAGCGGACACCCCTACGAGCAGTACTTC	CASSLARGDASGHPYEQYF
TRBV14	TRBD2	NA	TRBJ2-7	TGTGCCAGCAGCCAACCCAACCTAAGCGGGAGGGCCGGCTACGAGCAGTACTTC	CASSQPNLSGRAGYEQYF
TRBV28	NA	NA	TRBJ1-1	TGTGCCAGCAGTTTATTAGCGAACACTGAAGCTTTCTTT	CASSLLANTEAFF
TRBV6-5	TRBD1	NA	TRBJ1-2	TGTGCCAGCAGCTGGACAGGGAGTTCCTATGGCTACACCTTC	CASSWTGSSYGYTF
TRBV2	NA	NA	TRBJ2-7	TGTGCCAGCAGTGAAAGCCTCCCCCTCGAGCAGTACTTC	CASSESLPLEQYF
TRBV6-7	NA	once	TRBJ2-7	TGTGCCAGCAGTCTCTTGTTTATACAGGGATACTACGAGCAGTACTTC	CASSLLFIQGYYEQYF
TRBV6-1	NA	NA	TRBJ2-1	TGTGCCAGCATTAGCCTCAATGAGCAGTTCTTC	CASISLNEQFF
TRBV30	NA	NA	TRBJ2-7	TGTGCCTGCAAACAGGGAAAACCTACCTACGAGCAGTACTTC	CACKQGKPTYEQYF
TRBV11-3	TRBD2	NA	TRBJ2-3	TGTGCCAGCAGACAGGGACTAGCGGACACAGATACGCAGTATTTT	CASRQGLADTDTQYF
TRBV27	NA	NA	TRBJ1-5	TGTGCCAGCAGTTTAAGCGATAATCAGCCCCAGCATTTT	CASSLSDNQPQHF
TRBV11-2	NA	NA	TRBJ1-2	TGTGCCAGCAGCTTAGATCCAACAGCTGCGGGCTATGGCTACACCTTC	CASSLDPTAAGYGYTF
TRBV19	TRBD2	NA	TRBJ2-1	TGTGCCAGTAGTCCCCAGCGGGGGACCTACAATGAGCAGTTCTTC	CASSPQRGTYNEQFF
TRBV28	NA	NA	TRBJ1-3	TGTGCCAGCGCCAACCAGGGGTCGGCAGGAAACACCATATATTTT	CASANQGSAGNTIYF
TRBV21-1	NA	NA	TRBJ2-4	TGTGCCAGCAGCAAAGGGCAGCGCGTCCTCGGGAGAAACATTCAGTACTTC	CASSKGQRVLGRNIQYF
TRBV15	NA	NA	TRBJ2-1	TGTGCCACCAGCAGGCGGCGAGGCTTTGAAAATGAGCAGTTCTTC	CATSRRRGFENEQFF
TRBV13	NA	NA	TRBJ2-7	TGTGCCAGCAGCCGGGGTGACTCCTACGAGCAGTACTTC	CASSRGDSYEQYF
TRBV19	NA	NA	TRBJ1-5	TGTGCCAGTATCCCGTCCAGGGCTAGCAATCAGCCCCAGCATTTT	CASIPSRASNQPQHF
TRBV30	TRBD2	NA	TRBJ2-1	TGTGCCTGGAAGGCTAGCGGGTACAATGAGCAGTTCTTC	CAWKASGYNEQFF
TRBV30	NA	NA	TRBJ2-7	TGTGCCTGGAGTCCAGGACAGTCCTACGAGCAGTACTTC	CAWSPGQSYEQYF
TRBV4-2	TRBD1	NA	TRBJ2-7	TGTGCCAGCAGCCAAGAACTCTTCAGGGGGCTTATATTCTACGAGCAGTACTTC	CASSQELFRGLIFYEQYF
TRBV29-1	TRBD1	NA	TRBJ2-7	TGCAGCGTTGTGGGACAGGGCCCCTACGAGCAGTACTTC	CSVVGQGPYEQYF